One sample yielded the 15 T cell receptor beta chains listed below, sequenced in a study of blood T cells in healthy people across ages. Through a sample-barcoded 5' primer and a J-beta primer mix, a second PCR was run for 7 to 11 cycles. TCRdb analysed the 5' RACE reads with MiXCR anew, one entry per CDR3 protein. The table records some 700,000 distinct CDR3 sequences, around a fifth of them present only once. What was sequenced was blood. The receptors here all came from a man aged 70 or older in good health.

The chain has TRBV6-1 and TRBJ2-5, with 10 bases matching TRBD1. The J call is in doubt because the DNA end fits TRBJ2-7 better. Germline V lookup: CDR1 MNHNS, CDR2 SASEGT. This CDR3 has 15 residues. The CDR3 coding sequence is TGTGCCACGCGACAGGGGGCTATTGGAATCGACGAGCAGTACTTC. Protein product: CATRQGAIGIDEQYF.

The gene calls are TRBV19 and TRBJ2-5; D might be TRBD1 (6 bases). This CDR3 has 13 amino acids. Germline-derived CDR1 and CDR2 are LNHDA and SQIVND (reference sequence). V was pared by 8 bases and J by 2 bases, with 12 bases between. As DNA, the CDR3 is TGTGCCAGTGGATGGCAGGGGCAAGAGACCCAGTACTTC. Residues: CASGWQGQETQYF. Looking up the rest from reference TRBV19 and TRBJ2-5 gives the full variable domain: DGGITQSPKYLFRKEGQNVTLSCEQNLNHDAMYWYRQDPGQGLRLIYYSQIVNDFQKGDIAEGYSVSREKKESFPLTVTSAQKNPTAFYLCASGWQGQETQYFGPGTRLLVL.

The table lists this clonotype with many counts. The chain recombines TRBV12-3 or TRBV12-4 with TRBJ2-5; the D gene is possibly TRBD2 (6 bases). The V and J ends lost 6 bases and 4 bases respectively, with 12 bases between them. CDR3 length: 13 residues. CDR3: CASSLPGVETQYF. The CDR3 DNA sequence: TGTGCCAGCAGCCTACCGGGGGTAGAGACCCAGTACTTC.

This clonotype was observed a handful of times. As DNA, the CDR3 is TGTGCCAGCAGTTTGATCGGGCGGGAGTTTGAGCAGTTCTTC. Residues: CASSLIGREFEQFF. The V and J genes are TRBV27 and TRBJ2-1; 7 bases are a match to TRBD2. This CDR3 has 14 amino acids. With 3 bases clipped from V and 9 bases from J, the junction kept 8 bases outside the gene matches. Germline V lookup: CDR1 MNHEY, CDR2 SMNVEV (reference sequence).

The chain links TRBV11-3 to TRBJ1-2; D gene uncertain. CDR1 and CDR2 (germline): SGHNT, YENEEA. The V gene lost 2 bases and the J gene lost 8 bases, with 9 bases spanning the gap. The CDR3 loop spans 12 amino acids. CDR3 amino acids: CASSLHARGYTF. CDR3 DNA: TGTGCCAGCAGCTTACACGCGCGCGGCTACACCTTC.

This clonotype came up a few times. The rearrangement links TRBV29-1 to TRBJ2-3, with 8 bases aligning to TRBD2. The length of the CDR3 is 15 residues. The ends lost 5 bases at V and 4 bases at J; junction bases unmatched: 11. Germline CDR1 reads SQVTM; CDR2 reads ANQGSEA. The CDR3 here is CSVQAQRGRSDTQYF. CDR3 nucleotides: TGCAGCGTTCAGGCCCAGCGGGGGAGGTCAGATACGCAGTATTTT.

This chain joins TRBV20-1 and TRBJ2-1; a possible D gene is TRBD2 (5 bases). V was cut by 4 bases and J by 0 bases, with 10 bases left in between. Germline-derived CDR1 and CDR2 are DFQATT and SNEGSKA (reference sequence). The CDR3 contains 14 residues. This CDR3 reads CSAISGSSYNEQFF. The CDR3 nucleotides are TGCAGTGCTATAAGCGGTAGCTCCTACAATGAGCAGTTCTTC.

In this sample, this clonotype turned up a few times. The V call is TRBV10-3, the J call TRBJ2-7; unclear D gene. The assigned J gene may be wrong: the sequence end matches TRBJ2-5 better. The CDR3 has 12 amino acids. Per germline, CDR1 ENHRY and CDR2 SYGVKD. CDR3 loop: CAIGDLKETQYF. The CDR3 coding sequence is TGTGCCATCGGAGACCTGAAAGAGACCCAGTACTTC.

This chain uses TRBV19 with TRBJ2-5, with 9 nucleotides matching TRBD2. The J call may be faulty, since TRBJ2-7 better matches the DNA end. This CDR3 spans 15 amino acids. Germline assignment: CDR1 LNHDA and CDR2 SQIVND (reference sequence). Here the CDR3 DNA reads TGTGCCAGTAGCGCTAGCGGGACGAGCTCCTACGAGCAGTACGTC. It specifies CASSASGTSSYEQYV.

This clonotype was detected ten times or more. This sequence joins TRBV11-3 and TRBJ2-1; 13 nucleotides match TRBD2. Trimming cost V 2 bases and J 7 bases; bases outside gene matches: 5. Germline V gene data show CDR1 as SGHNT and CDR2 as YENEEA. This CDR3 is built from 16 residues. CDR3 DNA sequence: TGTGCCAGCAGCTTAACTAGCGGGGGGGCTGGAAATGAGCAGTTCTTC. Protein: CASSLTSGGAGNEQFF.

There are a few counts of this clonotype. The chain links TRBV3-1 to TRBJ1-1; D possibly corresponds to TRBD1 (6 bases). The germline V gene has CDR1 LGHDT and CDR2 YNNKEL (reference sequence). V was trimmed by 6 bases and J by 11 bases, leaving 16 bases between them. The CDR3 contains 12 residues. CDR3 sequence: CASSRDTTPAFF. In nucleotides, the CDR3 is TGTGCCAGCAGTCGGGACACCACCCCGGCTTTCTTT.

The chain links TRBV5-1 to TRBJ2-3, with D perhaps matching TRBD2 (6 bases). CDR3 length: 16 amino acids. Germline CDR1 reads SGHRS; CDR2 reads YFSETQ. V was trimmed by 2 bases and J by 2 bases, leaving 15 bases between them. The CDR3 nucleotides are TGCGCCAGCAGCTTTCCCCCCGGGGGTGTCACAGATACGCAGTATTTT. Its translation is CASSFPPGGVTDTQYF.

This clonotype has only a few counts. This may arise from a read error, as a much more abundant clone is one base away. The rearrangement links TRBV18 to TRBJ1-4; weak D call: TRBD1 (5 bases). The germline V gene encodes CDR1 KGHSH and CDR2 LQKENI. The CDR3 has 14 residues. The V and J ends lost 5 bases and 8 bases respectively, with 15 bases between them. This CDR3 is CASSVGQTDEKLFF. The DNA for the CDR3 is TGTGCCAGCTCAGTGGGGCAGACGGACGAAAAACTGTTTTTT.

There are a few counts of this clonotype. The V and J genes are TRBV6-5 and TRBJ2-5; 10 positions match TRBD2. Per germline, CDR1 MNHEY and CDR2 SVGAGI. CDR3 length: 13 amino acids. V trimming: 10 bases; J trimming: 5 bases; junction bases outside the gene matches: 7. The CDR3 DNA sequence: TGTGCCACCAGGACTAGCGGTAGGGAGACCCAGTACTTC. It encodes CATRTSGRETQYF.

V and J are TRBV12-3 or TRBV12-4 and TRBJ2-5, with 9 bases matching TRBD1. CDR3 length: 15 amino acids. Trimming cost V 7 bases and J 3 bases; bases outside gene matches: 9. In DNA form, the CDR3 reads TGTGCCAGCAACCCGGGACAGGGAAGGAAAGAGACCCAGTACTTC. This encodes CASNPGQGRKETQYF.